The sequence of this T cell receptor beta chain was determined in a study of blood T cell repertoires in COVID-19. Whole-study context: From the United States, Italy and Spain came samples of acute and convalescent COVID-19. T cells, B-cell-depleted T cells, or PBMCs provided the cDNA or gDNA that served as material.

In the original analysis: Nucleated cell counts were estimated from reference gene primer amplification. Some clones are missing from TCRdb's copy, which holds only in-frame ones; the method was immunoSEQ multiplex PCR. V and J calls and clone size come straight from that table; D and trimming were deduced from the DNA. The data contain around 150,000 clones, around 85% of them singletons. CDR1 SQVTM and CDR2 ANQGSEA come from the germline V gene. Trimming removed 4 bases from V and 0 bases from J; junction bases left unmatched: 9. The CDR3 runs to 16 residues. Sequenced sample: peripheral blood. This rearrangement joins TRBV29-1 to TRBJ1-3; 7 nucleotides align to TRBD1. The source of this sequence is a human donor with acute or convalescent COVID-19. The donor label of this sample is uncertain. The CDR3 sequence is CSVGLTGTGSGNTIYF. CDR3 nucleotides: TGCAGCGTTGGGTTGACAGGGACGGGCTCTGGAAACACCATATATTTT.